This TCR beta chain was captured in a study of blood T cells in healthy people across ages. Per sample, no less than 5 micrograms of total RNA were extracted. The authors ran a second PCR of roughly 7 to 11 cycles using a sample-barcoded 5' primer and a J-beta primer mix. TCRdb re-analysed the 5' RACE reads in MiXCR, keeping a single row per CDR3 protein. The data hold more than 650,000 distinct CDR3 sequences, with over 20% observed a single time. Material for sequencing was blood. This clonotype was sampled from a man between 70 and 80 years old in good health.

The CDR3 loop reads CASSSLDGKGMQYV. CDR3 nucleotides: TGTGCCAGCAGTTCCTTGGACGGGAAGGGAATGCAGTACGTC. The J gene is TRBJ2-7, the V gene TRBV6-5; weak D call: TRBD2 (5 bases). This CDR3 comprises 14 residues. V was shortened by 4 bases and J by 9 bases, with 19 bases between the two germline ends. CDR1 and CDR2 (germline): MNHEY, SVGAGI.